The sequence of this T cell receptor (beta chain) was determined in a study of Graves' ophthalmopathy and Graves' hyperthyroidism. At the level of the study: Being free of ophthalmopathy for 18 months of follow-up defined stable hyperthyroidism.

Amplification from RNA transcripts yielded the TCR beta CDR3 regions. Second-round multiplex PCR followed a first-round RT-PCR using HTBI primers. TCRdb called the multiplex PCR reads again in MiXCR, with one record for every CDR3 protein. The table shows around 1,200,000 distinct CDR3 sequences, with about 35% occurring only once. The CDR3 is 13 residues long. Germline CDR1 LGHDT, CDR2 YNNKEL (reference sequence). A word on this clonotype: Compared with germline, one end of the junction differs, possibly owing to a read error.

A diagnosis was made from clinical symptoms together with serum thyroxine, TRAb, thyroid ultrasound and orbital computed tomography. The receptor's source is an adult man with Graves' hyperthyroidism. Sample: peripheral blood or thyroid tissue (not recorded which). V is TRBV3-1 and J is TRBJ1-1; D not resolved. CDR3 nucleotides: TGTGCCAACAGCCTGGGCGAGGGCACTGAAGCTTTCTTT. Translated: CANSLGEGTEAFF.